The rows below give T cell receptor beta chains drawn from one sample of a study of T-cell memory formation after mild COVID-19. TCRdb called the 5' RACE reads again in MiXCR, with one record for every CDR3 protein. This repertoire shows some 250,000 distinct CDR3 sequences, roughly 18% found once; its top ten account for roughly 23%. Material: PBMCs or a T cell subset sorted from them (not recorded which). Receptors originate from a man aged 18 to 30 who had mild COVID-19 (a few samples of this study predate the infection). Cell type and time point are not known. The CDR3 runs from the conserved cysteine through the conserved F or W. The D gene is left open where the match is weak. Clone size, where shown, is once, few, many, or a class for clones that have expanded.

TGTGCCAGCAGCTATAGTCCGGGGGGAGATACGCAGTATTTT | CASSYSPGGDTQYF | TRBD2 | TRBV7-3 | NA | TRBJ2-3
TGTGCCAGTAGCGGGACCGCTGAAGCTTTCTTT | CASSGTAEAFF | NA | TRBV19 | NA | TRBJ1-1
TGTGCCAGCAGCGAGGCTAGCGGCTACAATGAGCAGTTCTTC | CASSEASGYNEQFF | TRBD2 | TRBV9 | few | TRBJ2-1
TGTGCCACCAGTGGGGACAAGGATGAGCAGTTCTTC | CATSGDKDEQFF | NA | TRBV24-1 | NA | TRBJ2-1
TGTGCCAGCAGCCCCGGACTAGCGGGGATCTACAATGAGCAGTTCTTC | CASSPGLAGIYNEQFF | TRBD2 | TRBV9 | many | TRBJ2-1
TGTGCCAGCAGCTTAGGACAGGGTCACGAGCAGTTCTTC | CASSLGQGHEQFF | TRBD1 | TRBV7-2 | once | TRBJ2-1
TGTGCCAGCCTCGCCCTGAGCTCCTACAATGAGCAGTTCTTC | CASLALSSYNEQFF | NA | TRBV2 | NA | TRBJ2-1
TGCAGTGCACGACAACAGGGCATGAACACTGAAGCTTTCTTT | CSARQQGMNTEAFF | NA | TRBV20-1 | once | TRBJ1-1
TGTGCCAGCAGTTTACCAGGTGCCCAAAGCACAGATACGCAGTATTTT | CASSLPGAQSTDTQYF | NA | TRBV28 | NA | TRBJ2-3
TGTGCCAGCAGCCGGGTGCGGGAGGGAGGATACAATGAGCAGTTCTTC | CASSRVREGGYNEQFF | TRBD2 | TRBV7-9 | NA | TRBJ2-1
TGTGCCAGCAGCCTGACAGCGAACATTCAGTACTTC | CASSLTANIQYF | NA | TRBV3-1 | NA | TRBJ2-4
TGTGCCAGCAGTGAAGCTGGACAGGGGTACGAGCAGTACTTC | CASSEAGQGYEQYF | TRBD1 | TRBV2 | NA | TRBJ2-7
TGTGCCAGCAGCCAAGATCTGCTAAACACTGAAGCTTTCTTT | CASSQDLLNTEAFF | NA | TRBV4-2 | NA | TRBJ1-1
TGTGCCAGCAGCTTACCTCTCGGGACAGAAGAGACCCAGTACTTC | CASSLPLGTEETQYF | TRBD1 | TRBV7-9 | few | TRBJ2-5
TGTGCCAGCATCGCGCCGGCGGCGAATACGCAGTATTTT | CASIAPAANTQYF | NA | TRBV7-2 | few | TRBJ2-3
TGTGCCAGCAGCCCCCCGGCGGGGAACGTGGACACCATATATTTT | CASSPPAGNVDTIYF | NA | TRBV9 | few | TRBJ1-3
TGTGCCAGCAGCTTAGAGCCAAGCTATGGCTACACCTTC | CASSLEPSYGYTF | NA | TRBV7-8 | few | TRBJ1-2
TGTGCCAGCAGCCAGAACCCTCAAGAGACCCAGTACTTC | CASSQNPQETQYF | NA | TRBV7-3 | NA | TRBJ2-5
TGTGCCAGCAGTCCTCAGGCGGAAGGCTACACCTTC | CASSPQAEGYTF | NA | TRBV6-6 | NA | TRBJ1-2
TGTGCCAGCAGCCCCCGACTAGCGGGGGAGCAGTTCTTC | CASSPRLAGEQFF | TRBD2 | TRBV11-2 | few | TRBJ2-1
TGCAGTGCTAGAGTTGGGGTGAGGAACATTCAGTACTTC | CSARVGVRNIQYF | NA | TRBV20-1 | NA | TRBJ2-4
TGTGCCAGCAGTTACGGAGCGGGGGGGCCCCTGGTCGTGCAGTATTTT | CASSYGAGGPLVVQYF | TRBD2 | TRBV6-2/TRBV6-3 | NA | TRBJ2-3
TGCGCCAGCAGCCAAGATCACAGCTCCTACAATGAGCAGTTCTTC | CASSQDHSSYNEQFF | NA | TRBV4-3 | few | TRBJ2-1
TGTGCCAGCAGCTTAGTCGGGCAGGAGAACACTGAAGCTTTCTTT | CASSLVGQENTEAFF | NA | TRBV11-2 | few | TRBJ1-1
TGTGCCAGCAGCGACTGGGACTCAGGGATATCACCCCTCCACTTT | CASSDWDSGISPLHF | NA | TRBV6-2/TRBV6-3 | NA | TRBJ1-6
TGTGCCAGCAGCCTTAGGTCCTCGCATCACACTGAAGCTTTCTTT | CASSLRSSHHTEAFF | NA | TRBV28 | NA | TRBJ1-1
TGTGCCAGCAGTTCGGGGGCTTTAGCCGGGGAGCTGTTTTTT | CASSSGALAGELFF | NA | TRBV6-5 | NA | TRBJ2-2
TGTGCCAGCAGTGGACTAGATAACATTCAGTACTTC | CASSGLDNIQYF | TRBD2 | TRBV6-5 | many | TRBJ2-4
TGCGCCAGCAGCCAAGCCTATTACATGAACACTGAAGCTTTCTTT | CASSQAYYMNTEAFF | NA | TRBV4-3 | few | TRBJ1-1
TGCAGTGCCGTCCCCGGGACAGCTCGGTGGGGCACTGAAGCTTTCTTT | CSAVPGTARWGTEAFF | TRBD1 | TRBV20-1 | NA | TRBJ1-1
TGCAGTGCTAGAGAAAGGACAGGGTCCACTGAAGCTTTCTTT | CSARERTGSTEAFF | TRBD1 | TRBV20-1 | few | TRBJ1-1
TGTGCCAGCAGCAGACAGGGCCCCGAAAAACTGTTTTTT | CASSRQGPEKLFF | TRBD1 | TRBV7-2 | few | TRBJ1-4
TGTGCCATCAGTCGCACTAGCGGGGGTAATGAGCAGTTCTTC | CAISRTSGGNEQFF | TRBD2 | TRBV10-3 | NA | TRBJ2-1
TGTGCCAGCAGCGCCAACGGGGGGCAGTATGAGCAGTTCTTC | CASSANGGQYEQFF | NA | TRBV7-3 | NA | TRBJ2-1
TGCAGCGCCGACGAGGGGGCTCTGAACACTGAAGCTTTCTTT | CSADEGALNTEAFF | TRBD1 | TRBV29-1 | NA | TRBJ1-1
TGTGCCAGCAGTTCCAGGGGGCGGGAGACCCAGTACTTC | CASSSRGRETQYF | TRBD1 | TRBV27 | many | TRBJ2-5